Below, 17 T cell receptor beta chains from the same sample are listed, as sequenced in a study of control samples from healthy donors and cancer patients. Generated by immunoSEQ multiplex PCR, the TCRdb table keeps only in-frame clones and is missing some. The sample holds roughly 88,000 clones; around four fifths are singletons and the top ten take around a fifth. Sequencing used blood. These receptors were taken from a man younger than 45 in good health.

This clone appeared once. The chain employs TRBV30 and TRBJ2-2; TRBD1 is a possible D gene (6 bases). Trimming left V 3 bases short and J 3 bases short, with 11 bases between. Germline V gene lookup returns CDR1 GTSNPN and CDR2 SVGIG (reference sequence). The CDR3 spans 14 residues. CDR3 residues: CAWRLGGDTGELFF. CDR3 nucleotide sequence: TGTGCCTGGAGGTTAGGGGGTGACACCGGGGAGCTGTTTTTT.

The CDR3 protein is CASSVAGAVGYTF. The CDR3 DNA sequence: TGTGCCAGCAGCGTAGCAGGGGCAGTGGGCTACACCTTC. J is TRBJ1-2 and V is TRBV9, with D tentatively TRBD1 (6 bases). The germline V and J ends were trimmed by 0 bases and 8 bases, with 11 bases remaining between them. Germline-derived CDR1 and CDR2 are SGDLS and YYNGEE. The CDR3 length is 13 residues.

This chain links TRBV5-6 with TRBJ2-7; TRBD2 aligns across 7 bases. The V segment lost 1 base and the J segment 3 bases; nucleotides outside the gene matches: 1. CDR1 is SGHDT, CDR2 YYEEEE, per germline. The CDR3 is made up of 13 amino acids. The CDR3 loop reads CASSLSGVYEQYF. The CDR3 bases are TGTGCCAGCAGCTTGAGCGGGGTCTACGAGCAGTACTTC.

This clone has a single count. The genes are TRBV6-1 and TRBJ2-4; the match to TRBD2 covers 7 bases. Germline V gives CDR1 MNHNS, CDR2 SASEGT. The ends lost 2 bases at V and 1 base at J; junction bases unmatched: 14. The CDR3 totals 19 residues. CDR3 DNA: TGTGCCAGCAGTGAATTCCGGGTTGCGGGAGTCGGGGCCAAAAACATTCAGTACTTC. Amino acids: CASSEFRVAGVGAKNIQYF.

The gene calls are TRBV6-5 and TRBJ1-3; D gene ambiguous. V lost 8 bases and J lost 4, with 9 bases in between. Germline V lookup: CDR1 MNHEY, CDR2 SVGAGI. The CDR3 runs to 12 residues. CDR3 amino acids: CASGSTGNTIYF. The CDR3 nucleotides are TGTGCCAGCGGATCGACAGGAAACACCATATATTTT.

The chain uses TRBV5-6 and TRBJ2-3, with 10 bases lining up with TRBD1. V dropped 4 bases and J dropped 8; count of bases not matched to a gene: 16. The CDR3 runs 17 residues. Germline V gene lookup returns CDR1 SGHDT and CDR2 YYEEEE. In nucleotides, the CDR3 is TGTGCCAGCAGCCAACAGGCCGGGACAGGGGAAAATGTTACGCAGTATTTT. It yields the protein CASSQQAGTGENVTQYF. Full variable domain (outside the CDR3, taken from reference TRBV5-6 and TRBJ2-3): DAGVTQSPTHLIKTRGQQVTLRCSPKSGHDTVSWYQQALGQGPQFIFQYYEEEERQRGNFPDRFSGHQFPNYSSELNVNALLLGDSALYLCASSQQAGTGENVTQYFGPGTRLTVL.

This chain connects TRBV5-1 to TRBJ2-2; D ambiguous. CDR3 length: 15 residues. From germline, CDR1 is SGHRS and CDR2 YFSETQ. V lost 6 bases to trimming and J lost 4 bases, with 16 bases between them. The CDR3 here is CASTSEAGTTGELFF. CDR3 sequence (DNA): TGCGCCAGCACCTCGGAAGCAGGCACCACCGGGGAGCTGTTTTTT.

This clone showed up just a few times. This chain uses TRBV7-9 with TRBJ1-2; D remains ambiguous. The germline V and J ends were trimmed by 5 bases and 3 bases, with 10 bases remaining between them. CDR3 size: 13 residues. From germline, CDR1 is SEHNR and CDR2 FQNEAQ (reference sequence). The CDR3 sequence is CASSPRRDYGYTF. The CDR3 DNA sequence: TGTGCCAGCAGCCCTCGAAGGGACTATGGCTACACCTTC.

CDR3 in DNA: TGCAGCGTTGCGGCTCAGGGGGCCTACGAGCAGTACTTC. Residues: CSVAAQGAYEQYF. The chain combines TRBV29-1 with TRBJ2-7; 7 nucleotides align to TRBD1. The ends lost 4 bases at V and 2 bases at J; junction bases unmatched: 5. The V gene's germline CDR1 is SQVTM and CDR2 ANQGSEA. This CDR3 has 13 amino acids.

The chain links TRBV30 to TRBJ1-4; D remains ambiguous. CDR1 and CDR2 (germline): GTSNPN, SVGIG (reference sequence). Trimming cost V 4 bases and J 8 bases, with 14 bases left between them. CDR3 length: 13 residues. CDR3 protein: CAWTSGLGEKLFF. In DNA form, the CDR3 reads TGTGCCTGGACATCTGGACTAGGGGAAAAACTGTTTTTT.

The V call is TRBV11-2, the J call TRBJ1-5; D unclear. V was trimmed by 0 bases and J by 5 bases, leaving 8 bases between them. CDR1 SGHAT and CDR2 FQNNGV come from the germline V gene. This CDR3 is built from 14 residues. CDR3 nucleotides: TGTGCCAGCAGCTTAGATGTAGGAGATCAGCCCCAGCATTTT. Amino acid sequence: CASSLDVGDQPQHF. Looking up the rest from reference TRBV11-2 and TRBJ1-5 gives the full variable domain: EAGVAQSPRYKIIEKRQSVAFWCNPISGHATLYWYQQILGQGPKLLIQFQNNGVVDDSQLPKDRFSAERLKGVDSTLKIQPAKLEDSAVYLCASSLDVGDQPQHFGDGTRLSIL.

The gene calls are TRBV5-4 and TRBJ1-2; 8 bases match TRBD1. V was clipped by 4 bases and J by 11 bases; unmatched bases: 7. Germline V gene data show CDR1 as SGHNT and CDR2 as YYREEE (reference sequence). The CDR3 sequence is 12 residues long. CDR3: CASSIPGQEYTF. CDR3 DNA sequence: TGTGCCAGCAGCATCCCGGGACAGGAATACACCTTC.

The chain links TRBV14 to TRBJ1-2; D is undetermined. Germline CDR1 reads SGHDN; CDR2 reads FVKESK. Trimming cost V 3 bases and J 2 bases, with 10 bases left between them. This CDR3 region has 14 residues. DNA of the CDR3: TGTGCCAGCAGCCATTCGGGGTCCAACTATGGCTACACCTTC. This translates into CASSHSGSNYGYTF.

The V and J genes are TRBV7-2 and TRBJ1-1; no clear D. The CDR3 loop spans 12 amino acids. The germline CDR1 and CDR2 sequences are SGHTA and FQGNSA. V lost 1 base, J lost 7 bases, and 7 bases lay in between. Written as DNA, the CDR3 is TGTGCCAGCAGCTTAGACGGCGGTGAAGCTTTCTTT. It encodes CASSLDGGEAFF.

Concerning this clone itself: Mismatch with germline at one junction end may stem from a read error. This sequence joins TRBV19 and TRBJ1-1; 8 positions agree with TRBD1. Looked up from germline, CDR1 is LNHDA and CDR2 is SQIVND (reference sequence). This CDR3 region has 14 residues. CDR3 DNA sequence: TGTGCCAGTAGTAGGAGGGACAGGAACGCTGAAGCTTTCTTT. Protein sequence: CASSRRDRNAEAFF.

This clone was observed a few times. The chain carries TRBV7-9 and TRBJ1-2; TRBD1 matches 8 bases. The CDR3 is 14 amino acids. From germline, CDR1 is SEHNR and CDR2 FQNEAQ (reference sequence). V lost 5 bases, J lost 3 bases, and 5 bases stayed unmatched. Here the CDR3 DNA reads TGTGCCAGCAGCCCGGACAGGGCAGACTATGGCTACACCTTC. It is translated as CASSPDRADYGYTF.

The rearrangement links TRBV9 to TRBJ1-2; D gene unclear. Between the trimmed V and J ends, which lost 2 bases and 4 bases, there was a span of 15 bases. CDR3 length: 15 residues. In germline, CDR1 is SGDLS, CDR2 YYNGEE. The CDR3 region is CASSVMDGGGYGYTF. The CDR3 DNA follows: TGTGCCAGCAGCGTTATGGACGGAGGAGGCTATGGCTACACCTTC.